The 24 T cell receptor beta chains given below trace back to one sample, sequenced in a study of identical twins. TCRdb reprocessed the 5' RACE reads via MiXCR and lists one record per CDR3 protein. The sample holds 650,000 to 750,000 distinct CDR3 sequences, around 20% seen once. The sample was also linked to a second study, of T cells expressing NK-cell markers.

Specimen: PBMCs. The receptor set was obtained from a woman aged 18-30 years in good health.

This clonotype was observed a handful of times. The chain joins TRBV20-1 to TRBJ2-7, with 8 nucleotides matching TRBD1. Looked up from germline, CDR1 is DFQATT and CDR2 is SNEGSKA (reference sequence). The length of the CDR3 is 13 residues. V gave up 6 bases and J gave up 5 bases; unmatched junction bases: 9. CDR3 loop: CSARQGTVDEQYF. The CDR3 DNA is TGCAGTGCCCGACAGGGGACCGTCGACGAGCAGTACTTC.

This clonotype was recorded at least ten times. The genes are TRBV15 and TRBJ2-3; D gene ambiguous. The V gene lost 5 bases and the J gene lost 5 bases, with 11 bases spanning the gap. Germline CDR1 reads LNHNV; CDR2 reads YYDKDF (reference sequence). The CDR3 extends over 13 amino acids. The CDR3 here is CATSGHSVDTQYF. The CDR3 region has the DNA TGTGCCACCAGCGGTCACTCCGTAGATACGCAGTATTTT.

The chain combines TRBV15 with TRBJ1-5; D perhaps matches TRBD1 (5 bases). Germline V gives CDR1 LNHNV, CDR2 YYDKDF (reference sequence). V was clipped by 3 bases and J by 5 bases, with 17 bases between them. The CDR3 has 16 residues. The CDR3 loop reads CATSRGELWGHQPQHF. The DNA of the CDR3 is TGTGCCACCAGCAGGGGGGAACTCTGGGGCCATCAGCCCCAGCATTTT.

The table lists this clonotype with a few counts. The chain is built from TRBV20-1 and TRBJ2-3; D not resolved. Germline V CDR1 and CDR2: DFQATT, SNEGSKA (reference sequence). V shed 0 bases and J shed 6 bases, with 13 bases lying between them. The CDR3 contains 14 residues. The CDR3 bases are TGCAGTGCTAGAGATGGCCTAGATGGGGATACGCAGTATTTT. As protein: CSARDGLDGDTQYF.

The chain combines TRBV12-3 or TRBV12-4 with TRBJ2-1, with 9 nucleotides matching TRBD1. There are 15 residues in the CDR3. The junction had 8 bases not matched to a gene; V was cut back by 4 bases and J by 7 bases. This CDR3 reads CASSSRDRAQNEQFF. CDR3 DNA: TGTGCCAGCAGTTCCAGGGACAGGGCGCAAAATGAGCAGTTCTTC.

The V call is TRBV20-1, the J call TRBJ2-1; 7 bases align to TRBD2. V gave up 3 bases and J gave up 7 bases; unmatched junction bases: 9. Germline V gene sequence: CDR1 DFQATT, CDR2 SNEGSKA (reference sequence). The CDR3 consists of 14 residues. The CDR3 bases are TGCAGTGCTAGGGCCAAGGCGGGGGTTAATGAGCAGTTCTTC. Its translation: CSARAKAGVNEQFF.

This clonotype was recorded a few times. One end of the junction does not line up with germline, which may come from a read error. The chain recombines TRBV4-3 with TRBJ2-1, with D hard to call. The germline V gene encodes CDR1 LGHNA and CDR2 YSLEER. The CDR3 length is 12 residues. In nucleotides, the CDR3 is TGCGCCAGCAGCCAAGGAAGCCGCTGGAAGGTCTTC. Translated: CASSQGSRWKVF.

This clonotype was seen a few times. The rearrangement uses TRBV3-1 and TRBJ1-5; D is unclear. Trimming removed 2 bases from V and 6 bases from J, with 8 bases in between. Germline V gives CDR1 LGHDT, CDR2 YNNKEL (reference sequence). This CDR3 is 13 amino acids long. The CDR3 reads CASSQRVGQPQHF. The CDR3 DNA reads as TGTGCCAGCAGCCAAAGGGTAGGTCAGCCCCAGCATTTT.

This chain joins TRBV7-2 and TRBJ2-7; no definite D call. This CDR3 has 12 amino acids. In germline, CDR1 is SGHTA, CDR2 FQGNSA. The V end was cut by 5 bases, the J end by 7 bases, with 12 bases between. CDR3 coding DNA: TGTGCCAGCAGCGGACGGGTCCGGGAGCAGTACTTC. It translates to CASSGRVREQYF.

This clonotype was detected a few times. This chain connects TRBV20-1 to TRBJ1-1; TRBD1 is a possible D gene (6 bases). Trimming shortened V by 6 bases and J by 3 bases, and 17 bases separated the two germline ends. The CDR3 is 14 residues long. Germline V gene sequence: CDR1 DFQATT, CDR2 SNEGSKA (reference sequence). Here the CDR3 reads CSARGGGPDTEAFF. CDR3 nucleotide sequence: TGCAGTGCCCGAGGGGGGGGCCCAGACACTGAAGCTTTCTTT.

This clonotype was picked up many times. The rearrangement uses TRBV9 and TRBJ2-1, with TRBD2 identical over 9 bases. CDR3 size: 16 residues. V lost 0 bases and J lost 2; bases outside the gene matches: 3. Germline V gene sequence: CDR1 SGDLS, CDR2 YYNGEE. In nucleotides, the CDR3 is TGTGCCAGCAGCGTAGGACTAGCGGAGACCTACAATGAGCAGTTCTTC. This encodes CASSVGLAETYNEQFF.

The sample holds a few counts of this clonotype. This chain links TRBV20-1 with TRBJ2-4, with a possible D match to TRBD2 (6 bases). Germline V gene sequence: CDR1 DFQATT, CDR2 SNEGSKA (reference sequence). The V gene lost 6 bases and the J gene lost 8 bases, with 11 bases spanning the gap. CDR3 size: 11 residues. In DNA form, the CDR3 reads TGCAGTGCGTGGACTACGGACATTCAGTACTTC. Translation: CSAWTTDIQYF.

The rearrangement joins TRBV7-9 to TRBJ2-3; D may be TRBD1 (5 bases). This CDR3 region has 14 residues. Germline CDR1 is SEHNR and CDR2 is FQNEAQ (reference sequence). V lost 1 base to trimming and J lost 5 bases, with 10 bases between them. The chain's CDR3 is CASSLDVGRDTQYF. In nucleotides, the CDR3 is TGTGCCAGCAGCTTAGATGTGGGGCGAGATACGCAGTATTTT. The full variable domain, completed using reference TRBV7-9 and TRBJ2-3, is DTGVSQNPRHKITKRGQNVTFRCDPISEHNRLYWYRQTLGQGPEFLTYFQNEAQLEKSRLLSDRFSAERPKGSFSTLEIQRTEQGDSAMYLCASSLDVGRDTQYFGPGTRLTVL.

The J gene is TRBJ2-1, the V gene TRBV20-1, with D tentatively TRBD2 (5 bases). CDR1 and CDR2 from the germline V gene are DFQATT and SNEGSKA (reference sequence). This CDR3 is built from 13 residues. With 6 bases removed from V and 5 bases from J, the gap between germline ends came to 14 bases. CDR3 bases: TGCAGTGCCCGCCGGACTGAAAACAATGAGCAGTTCTTC. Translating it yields CSARRTENNEQFF.

The CDR3 bases are TGTGCCAGCCACACCAACCGGGAACAAGTCCTATCCTACGAGCAGTACTTC. Translated: CASHTNREQVLSYEQYF. The V and J genes are TRBV6-4 and TRBJ2-7; TRBD2 is a possible D gene (5 bases). The CDR3 contains 17 residues. V was clipped by 8 bases and J by 1 base, with 24 bases between them. Germline-derived CDR1 and CDR2 are MRHNA and SNTAGT.

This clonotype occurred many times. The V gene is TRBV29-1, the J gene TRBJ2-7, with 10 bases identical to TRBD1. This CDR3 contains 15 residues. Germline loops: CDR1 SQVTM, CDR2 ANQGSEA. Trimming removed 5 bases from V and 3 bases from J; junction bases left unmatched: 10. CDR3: CSVSDRRDRGYEQYF. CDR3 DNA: TGCAGCGTTTCGGATCGCCGGGACAGGGGCTACGAGCAGTACTTC.

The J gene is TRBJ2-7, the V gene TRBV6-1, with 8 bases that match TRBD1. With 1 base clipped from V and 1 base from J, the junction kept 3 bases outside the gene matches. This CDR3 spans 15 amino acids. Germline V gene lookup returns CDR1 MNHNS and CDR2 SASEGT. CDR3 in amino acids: CASSEEQGVSYEQYF. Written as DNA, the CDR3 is TGTGCCAGCAGTGAAGAACAGGGGGTTTCCTACGAGCAGTACTTC.

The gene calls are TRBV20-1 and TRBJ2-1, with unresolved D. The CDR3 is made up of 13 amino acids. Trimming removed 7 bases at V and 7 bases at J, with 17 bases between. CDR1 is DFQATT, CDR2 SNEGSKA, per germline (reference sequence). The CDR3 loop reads CSGSDRPRNEQFF. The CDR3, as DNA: TGCAGTGGTTCCGACCGCCCTCGAAATGAGCAGTTCTTC.

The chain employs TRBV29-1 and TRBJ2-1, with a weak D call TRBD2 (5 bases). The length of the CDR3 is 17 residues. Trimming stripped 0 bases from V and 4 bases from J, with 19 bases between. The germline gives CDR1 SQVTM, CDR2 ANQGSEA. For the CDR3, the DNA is TGCAGCGTTGAAGAATACCGGGATCCCCCTTATTACAATGAGCAGTTCTTC. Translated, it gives CSVEEYRDPPYYNEQFF.

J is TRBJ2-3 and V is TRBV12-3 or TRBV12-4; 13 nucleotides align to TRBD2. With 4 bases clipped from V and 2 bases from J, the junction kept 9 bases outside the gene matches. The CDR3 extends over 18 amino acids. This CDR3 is CASSSTSGTSGVTDTQYF. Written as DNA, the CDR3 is TGTGCCAGCAGTTCGACCTCCGGGACTAGCGGGGTCACAGATACGCAGTATTTT.

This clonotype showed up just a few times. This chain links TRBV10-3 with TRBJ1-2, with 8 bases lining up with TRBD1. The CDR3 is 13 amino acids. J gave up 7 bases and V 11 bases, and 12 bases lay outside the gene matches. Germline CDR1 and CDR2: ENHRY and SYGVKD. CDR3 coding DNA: TGTGCCTCAACACAGGGGGGGAATTCTGGCTACACCTTC. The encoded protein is CASTQGGNSGYTF.

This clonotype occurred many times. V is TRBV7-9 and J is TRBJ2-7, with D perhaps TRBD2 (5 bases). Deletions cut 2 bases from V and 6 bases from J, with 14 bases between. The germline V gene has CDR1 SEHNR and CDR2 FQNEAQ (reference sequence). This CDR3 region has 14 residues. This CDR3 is CASSLREPNREQYF. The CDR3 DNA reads TGTGCCAGCAGCTTAAGGGAGCCTAACCGCGAGCAGTACTTC.

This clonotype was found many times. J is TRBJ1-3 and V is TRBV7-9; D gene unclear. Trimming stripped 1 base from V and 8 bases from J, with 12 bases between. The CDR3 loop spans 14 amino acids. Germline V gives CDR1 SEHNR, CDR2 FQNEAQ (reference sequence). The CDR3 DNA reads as TGTGCCAGCAGCTTAGTCGTGGACGGGCACACCATATATTTT. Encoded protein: CASSLVVDGHTIYF. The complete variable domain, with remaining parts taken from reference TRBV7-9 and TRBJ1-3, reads DTGVSQNPRHKITKRGQNVTFRCDPISEHNRLYWYRQTLGQGPEFLTYFQNEAQLEKSRLLSDRFSAERPKGSFSTLEIQRTEQGDSAMYLCASSLVVDGHTIYFGEGSWLTVV.

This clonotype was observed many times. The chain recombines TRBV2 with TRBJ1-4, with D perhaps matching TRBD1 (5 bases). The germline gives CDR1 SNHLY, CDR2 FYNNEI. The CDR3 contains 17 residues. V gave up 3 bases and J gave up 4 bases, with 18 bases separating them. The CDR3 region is CASSDPKKGVGNEKLFF. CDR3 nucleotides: TGTGCCAGCAGTGACCCCAAGAAAGGGGTCGGTAATGAAAAACTGTTTTTT.